This T cell receptor beta chain was sequenced for a study of T cell repertoires in cytomegalovirus infection. The overall study: Public signatures in TCR beta pointed to CMV infection and matching HLA type. General study findings and limits: CMV-specific HLA-C-restricted TCR beta clonotypes dominated the ex vivo response. Using cumulative public TCR beta family frequency, the authors identified those who carried CMV together with the relevant HLA.

Regarding this clonotype: Its antigen is not known.

Each CDR3 protein is one row after TCRdb ran MiXCR on the reads. Here the sample spans some 500,000 distinct CDR3 sequences, 40% being singletons. From germline, CDR1 is DFQATT and CDR2 SNEGSKA (reference sequence). This CDR3 spans 14 amino acids. The V end was cut by 6 bases, the J end by 2 bases, with 17 bases between. This chain uses TRBV20-1 with TRBJ2-7, with TRBD1 as a possible D gene (8 bases). This sequence was found in a human donor in good health (CMV status not recorded). Some clones in this sample may be carry-over from other donors' samples. The specimen comprised cultured PBMCs, sampled from culture after CMV antigen stimulation. CDR3 bases: TGCAGTGCCGAAGGACAGGGAGGGACCTACGAGCAGTACTTC. Translating it yields CSAEGQGGTYEQYF.